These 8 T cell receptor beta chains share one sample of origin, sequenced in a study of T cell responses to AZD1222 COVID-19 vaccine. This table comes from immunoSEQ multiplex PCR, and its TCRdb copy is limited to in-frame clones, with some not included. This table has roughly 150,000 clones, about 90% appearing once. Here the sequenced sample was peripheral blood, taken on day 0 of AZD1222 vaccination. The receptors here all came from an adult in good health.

CDR3 DNA sequence: TGTGCCAGCAGATACCGGACTAGCGGGATCTACAATGAGCAGTTCTTC. Protein product: CASRYRTSGIYNEQFF. The chain couples TRBV6-2 or TRBV6-3 to TRBJ2-1, with 12 bases identical to TRBD2. Trimming removed 6 bases from V and 3 bases from J; junction bases left unmatched: 6. Per germline, CDR1 MNHEY and CDR2 SVGEGT. This CDR3 comprises 16 residues.

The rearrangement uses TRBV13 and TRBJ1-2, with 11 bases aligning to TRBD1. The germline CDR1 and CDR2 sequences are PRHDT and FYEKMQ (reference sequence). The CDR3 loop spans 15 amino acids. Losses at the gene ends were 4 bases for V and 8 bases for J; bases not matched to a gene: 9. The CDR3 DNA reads TGTGCCAGCAGCTCAGTCCTCCGGGACAGGGGGGGCTACACCTTC. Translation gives CASSSVLRDRGGYTF.

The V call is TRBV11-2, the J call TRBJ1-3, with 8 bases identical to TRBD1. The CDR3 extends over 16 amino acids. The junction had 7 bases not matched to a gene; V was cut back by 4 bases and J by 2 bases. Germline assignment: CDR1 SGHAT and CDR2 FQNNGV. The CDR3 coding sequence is TGTGCCAGCAGCTGGAGGCAGGGGGCAGCTGGAAACACCATATATTTT. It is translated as CASSWRQGAAGNTIYF. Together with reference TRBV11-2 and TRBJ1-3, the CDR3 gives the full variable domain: EAGVAQSPRYKIIEKRQSVAFWCNPISGHATLYWYQQILGQGPKLLIQFQNNGVVDDSQLPKDRFSAERLKGVDSTLKIQPAKLEDSAVYLCASSWRQGAAGNTIYFGEGSWLTVV.

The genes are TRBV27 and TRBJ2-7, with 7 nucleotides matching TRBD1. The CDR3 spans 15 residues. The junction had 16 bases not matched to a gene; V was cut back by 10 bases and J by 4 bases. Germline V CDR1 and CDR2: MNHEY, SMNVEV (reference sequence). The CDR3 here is CATAGSKGGSYEQYF. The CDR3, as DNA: TGTGCCACCGCCGGGTCGAAAGGGGGCTCTTACGAGCAGTACTTC.

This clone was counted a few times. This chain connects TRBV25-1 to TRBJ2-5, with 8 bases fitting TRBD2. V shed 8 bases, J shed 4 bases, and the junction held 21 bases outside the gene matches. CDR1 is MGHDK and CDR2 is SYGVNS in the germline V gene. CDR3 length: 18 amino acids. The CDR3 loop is CASGRLATEGGVVETQYF. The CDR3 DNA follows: TGTGCCAGCGGGAGACTAGCGACCGAAGGAGGGGTTGTAGAGACCCAGTACTTC.

The CDR3 nucleotides are TGTGCCACCAGCAGTTGGGTAGCCAAAAACATTCAGTACTTC. This gives the protein CATSSWVAKNIQYF. The chain couples TRBV15 to TRBJ2-4; no clear D gene. Germline loops: CDR1 LNHNV, CDR2 YYDKDF (reference sequence). The length of the CDR3 is 14 residues. The V gene lost 3 bases and the J gene lost 0 bases, with 6 bases spanning the gap.

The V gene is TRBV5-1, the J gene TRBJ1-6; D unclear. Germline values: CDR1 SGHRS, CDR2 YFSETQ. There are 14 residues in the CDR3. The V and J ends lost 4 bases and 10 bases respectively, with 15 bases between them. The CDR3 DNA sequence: TGCGCCAGCAGCGGGGAGGAATTCGTGTCACCCCTCCACTTT. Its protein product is CASSGEEFVSPLHF.

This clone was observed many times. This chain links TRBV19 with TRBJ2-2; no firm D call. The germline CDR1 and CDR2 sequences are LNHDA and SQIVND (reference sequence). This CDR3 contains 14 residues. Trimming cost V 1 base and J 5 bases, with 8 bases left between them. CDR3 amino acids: CASSIAEITGELFF. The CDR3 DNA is TGTGCCAGTAGTATAGCTGAGATAACCGGGGAGCTGTTTTTT.